This paragraph reports one TCR beta chain. Germline CDR1 and CDR2: KGHSH and LQKENI. This CDR3 comprises 15 residues. Germline trimming cut 5 bases from V and 6 bases from J; bases unmatched to any gene: 8. The entry originates in a study of blood T cell repertoires in COVID-19. Study at large: COVID-19 samples collected from the United States, Italy and Spain covered acute and convalescent phases. PBMCs, B-cell-depleted T cells, or T cells were the source of the cDNA or gDNA that made up the material.

The authors' processing: Estimated nucleated cell counts came from reference gene primer amplification. Produced via immunoSEQ multiplex PCR; TCRdb's table is partial and in-frame only. The V and J calls and the clone size are those of that table, but D and trimming were determined from the DNA. The data contain some 44,000 clones, 82% of them seen just once; the ten biggest clones take up about 25%. The J gene is TRBJ2-3, the V gene TRBV18; 10 nucleotides line up with TRBD1. This TCR derives from a woman aged 55-69 years with acute or convalescent COVID-19. The sample comprised peripheral blood. Here the CDR3 reads CASSNSRQGADTQYF. The CDR3 DNA reads TGTGCCAGCTCAAATTCACGACAGGGGGCGGATACGCAGTATTTT.